This record concerns one T cell receptor beta chain sequence. What it recognizes is unknown. Profiling relied on immunoSEQ multiplex PCR, and the TCRdb table lists in-frame clones only, not all of them. The sample has 68,000 or so clones, under 95% seen once. This sample is drawn from a study of lymphopenia after photon versus proton radiotherapy. This CDR3 is built from 16 residues. After removal of 2 bases from V and 7 bases from J, the junction contained 9 bases not matched to a gene. CDR1 SGHRS and CDR2 YFSETQ come from the germline V gene. Study-wide points: Better survival with proton therapy was suggested as possible, not demonstrated. Photon-treated patients lost naive T cells and TCR diversity; proton-treated stayed stable. Post-nadir diversity loss with photons came from oligoclonal expansion, particularly CD8+ Temra cells.

This TCR derives from a woman in her 70s with pancreatic cancer. V is TRBV5-1 and J is TRBJ2-1, with TRBD2 matching 10 bases. The sample was peripheral blood, taken from a patient treated with photon-based radiotherapy. CDR3 in DNA: TGCGCCAGCAGCTTTCAACTTGCGGGACTAGCGAATGAGCAGTTCTTC. Protein: CASSFQLAGLANEQFF.